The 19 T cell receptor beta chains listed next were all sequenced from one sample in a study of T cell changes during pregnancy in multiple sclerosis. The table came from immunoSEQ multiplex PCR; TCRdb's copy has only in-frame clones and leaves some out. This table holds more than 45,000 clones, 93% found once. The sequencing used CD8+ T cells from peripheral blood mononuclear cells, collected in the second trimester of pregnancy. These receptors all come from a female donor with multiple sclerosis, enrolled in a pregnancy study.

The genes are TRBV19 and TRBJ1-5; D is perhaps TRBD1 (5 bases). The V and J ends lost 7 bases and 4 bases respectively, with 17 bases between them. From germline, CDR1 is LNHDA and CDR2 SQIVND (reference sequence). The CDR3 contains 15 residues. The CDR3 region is CASTPFWGENQPQHF. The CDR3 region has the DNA TGTGCCAGTACCCCCTTTTGGGGGGAAAATCAGCCCCAGCATTTT.

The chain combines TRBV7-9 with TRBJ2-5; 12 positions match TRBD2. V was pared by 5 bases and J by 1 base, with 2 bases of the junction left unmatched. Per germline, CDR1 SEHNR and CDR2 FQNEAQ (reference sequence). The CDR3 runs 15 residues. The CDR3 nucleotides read TGTGCCAGCAGCACACTAGCGGGGGGCCAAGAGACCCAGTACTTC. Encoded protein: CASSTLAGGQETQYF.

CDR3 nucleotide sequence: TGTGCCAGCAGCTTAGCGGGGAGTGGGACTGAAGCTTTCTTT. Protein: CASSLAGSGTEAFF. V gene TRBV7-6 combines with J gene TRBJ1-1; D not certain. CDR1 is SGHVS and CDR2 is FNYEAQ in the germline V gene. CDR3 length: 14 residues. The V and J ends lost 0 bases and 5 bases respectively, with 10 bases between them.

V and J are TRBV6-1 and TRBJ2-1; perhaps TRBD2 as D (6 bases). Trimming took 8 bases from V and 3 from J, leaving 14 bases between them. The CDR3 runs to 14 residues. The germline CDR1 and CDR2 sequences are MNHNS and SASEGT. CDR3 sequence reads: CASLGLASYNEQFF. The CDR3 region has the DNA TGTGCCAGCTTGGGGCTAGCGAGCTACAATGAGCAGTTCTTC.

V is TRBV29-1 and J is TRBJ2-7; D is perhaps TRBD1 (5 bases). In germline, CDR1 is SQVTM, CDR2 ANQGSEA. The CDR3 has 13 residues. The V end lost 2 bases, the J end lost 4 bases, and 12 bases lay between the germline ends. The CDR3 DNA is TGCAGCGTTGAATTTGGGGCAAGATACGAGCAGTACTTC. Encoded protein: CSVEFGARYEQYF.

The DNA for the CDR3 is TGTGCCAGCAGCTTACCCAGATTCTCCTCTGGAAACACCATATATTTT. It specifies CASSLPRFSSGNTIYF. V gene TRBV7-6 combines with J gene TRBJ1-3; D is unresolved. Germline-derived CDR1 and CDR2 are SGHVS and FNYEAQ. The CDR3 is 16 amino acids. Trimming left V 2 bases short and J 0 bases short, with 11 bases between.

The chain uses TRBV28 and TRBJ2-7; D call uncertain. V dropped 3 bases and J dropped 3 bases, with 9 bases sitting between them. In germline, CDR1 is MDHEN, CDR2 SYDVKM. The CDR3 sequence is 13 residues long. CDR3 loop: CASSFLGNYEQYF. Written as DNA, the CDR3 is TGTGCCAGCAGTTTTCTAGGCAACTACGAGCAGTACTTC.

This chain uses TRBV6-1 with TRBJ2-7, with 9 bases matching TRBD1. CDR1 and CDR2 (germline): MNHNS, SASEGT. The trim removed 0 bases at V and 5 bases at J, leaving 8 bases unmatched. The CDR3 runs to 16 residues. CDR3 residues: CASSEARDRVRNEQYF. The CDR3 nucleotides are TGTGCCAGCAGTGAAGCCAGGGACAGGGTCAGGAACGAGCAGTACTTC.

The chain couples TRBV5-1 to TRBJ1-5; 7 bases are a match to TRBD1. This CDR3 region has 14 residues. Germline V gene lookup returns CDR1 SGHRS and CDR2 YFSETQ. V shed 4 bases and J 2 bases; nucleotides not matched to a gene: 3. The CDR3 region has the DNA TGCGCCAGCAGCCCTGGGACAGGCAATCAGCCCCAGCATTTT. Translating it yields CASSPGTGNQPQHF. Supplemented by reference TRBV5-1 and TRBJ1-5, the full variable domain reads KAGVTQTPRYLIKTRGQQVTLSCSPISGHRSVSWYQQTPGQGLQFLFEYFSETQRNKGNFPGRFSGRQFSNSRSEMNVSTLELGDSALYLCASSPGTGNQPQHFGDGTRLSIL.

The chain's CDR3 is CASSRGLGTEAFF. Written as DNA, the CDR3 is TGTGCCAGCAGCCGAGGTCTTGGCACTGAAGCTTTCTTT. The chain couples TRBV4-2 to TRBJ1-1, with D unresolved. CDR1 and CDR2 (germline): LGHNA, YNFKEQ. The CDR3 length is 13 residues. Trimming removed 4 bases from V and 4 bases from J, with 10 bases in between.

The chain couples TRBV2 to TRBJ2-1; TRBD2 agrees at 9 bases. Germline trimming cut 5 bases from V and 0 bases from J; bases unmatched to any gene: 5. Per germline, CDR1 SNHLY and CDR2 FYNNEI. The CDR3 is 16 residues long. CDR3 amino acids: CASSWPAGGSYNEQFF. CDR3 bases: TGTGCCAGCAGTTGGCCAGCGGGAGGCTCCTACAATGAGCAGTTCTTC. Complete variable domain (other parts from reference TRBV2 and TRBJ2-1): EPEVTQTPSHQVTQMGQEVILRCVPISNHLYFYWYRQILGQKVEFLVSFYNNEISEKSEIFDDQFSVERPDGSNFTLKIRSTKLEDSAMYFCASSWPAGGSYNEQFFGPGTRLTVL.

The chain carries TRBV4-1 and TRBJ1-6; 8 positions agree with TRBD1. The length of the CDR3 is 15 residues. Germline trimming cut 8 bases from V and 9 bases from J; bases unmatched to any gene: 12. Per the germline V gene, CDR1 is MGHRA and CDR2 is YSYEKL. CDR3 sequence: CASASTGDWRSPLHF. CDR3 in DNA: TGCGCCAGCGCCTCGACAGGGGACTGGCGTTCACCCCTCCACTTT.

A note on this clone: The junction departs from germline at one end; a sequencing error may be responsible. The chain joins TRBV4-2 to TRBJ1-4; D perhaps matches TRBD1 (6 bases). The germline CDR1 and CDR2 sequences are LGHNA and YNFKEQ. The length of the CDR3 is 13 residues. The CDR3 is CASSVPWGRTPGF. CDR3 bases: TGTGCCAGCAGCGTACCCTGGGGGCGGACACCGGGATTT.

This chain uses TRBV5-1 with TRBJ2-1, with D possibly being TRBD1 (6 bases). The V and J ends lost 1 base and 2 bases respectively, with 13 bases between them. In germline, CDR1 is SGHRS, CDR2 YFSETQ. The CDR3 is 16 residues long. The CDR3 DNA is TGCGCCAGCAGCTTGACAGGGTCAGACGCCTACAATGAGCAGTTCTTC. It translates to CASSLTGSDAYNEQFF.

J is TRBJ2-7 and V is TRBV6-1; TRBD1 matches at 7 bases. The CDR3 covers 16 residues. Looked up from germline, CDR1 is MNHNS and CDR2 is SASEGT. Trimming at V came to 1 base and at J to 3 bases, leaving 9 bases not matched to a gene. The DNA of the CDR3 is TGTGCCAGCAGTGAAGTGTCTATTCGGACAGGCTACGAGCAGTACTTC. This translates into CASSEVSIRTGYEQYF.

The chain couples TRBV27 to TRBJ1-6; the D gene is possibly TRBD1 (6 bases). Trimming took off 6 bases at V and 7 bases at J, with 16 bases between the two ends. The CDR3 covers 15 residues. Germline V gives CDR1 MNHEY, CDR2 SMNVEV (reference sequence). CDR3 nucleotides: TGTGCCAGCAGCGAAATAGGCAGGGGCAATTCACCCCTCCACTTT. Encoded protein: CASSEIGRGNSPLHF.

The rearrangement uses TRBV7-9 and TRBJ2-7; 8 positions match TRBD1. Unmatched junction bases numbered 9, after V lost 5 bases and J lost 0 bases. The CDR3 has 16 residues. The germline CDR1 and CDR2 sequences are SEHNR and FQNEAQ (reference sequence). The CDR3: CASSQTTGADSYEQYF. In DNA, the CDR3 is TGTGCCAGCAGCCAGACGACAGGGGCCGACTCCTACGAGCAGTACTTC.

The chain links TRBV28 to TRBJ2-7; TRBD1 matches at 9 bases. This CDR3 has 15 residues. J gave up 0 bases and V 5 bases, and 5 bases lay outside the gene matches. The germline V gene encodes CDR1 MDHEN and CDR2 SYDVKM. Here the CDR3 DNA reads TGTGCCAGCAGTCCGTGGACAGGGGACTCCTACGAGCAGTACTTC. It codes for CASSPWTGDSYEQYF.

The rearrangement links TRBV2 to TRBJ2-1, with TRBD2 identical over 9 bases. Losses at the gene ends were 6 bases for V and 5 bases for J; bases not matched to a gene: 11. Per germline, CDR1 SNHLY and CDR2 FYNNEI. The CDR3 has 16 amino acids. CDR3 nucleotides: TGTGCCAGCAGCGCCACTCTAGCGGGAAGGCACAATGAGCAGTTCTTC. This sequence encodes CASSATLAGRHNEQFF.